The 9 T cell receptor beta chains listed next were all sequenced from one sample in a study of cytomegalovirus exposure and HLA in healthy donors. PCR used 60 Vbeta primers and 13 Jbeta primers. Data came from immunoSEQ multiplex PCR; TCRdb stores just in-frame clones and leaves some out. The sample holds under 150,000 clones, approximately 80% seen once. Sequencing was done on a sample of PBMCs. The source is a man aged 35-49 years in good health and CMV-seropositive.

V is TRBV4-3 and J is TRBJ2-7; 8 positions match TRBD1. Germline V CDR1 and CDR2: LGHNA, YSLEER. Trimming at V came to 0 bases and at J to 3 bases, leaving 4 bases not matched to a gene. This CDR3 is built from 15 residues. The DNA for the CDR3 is TGCGCCAGCAGCCAAGATCGGGACAGGTACTACGAGCAGTACTTC. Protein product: CASSQDRDRYYEQYF.

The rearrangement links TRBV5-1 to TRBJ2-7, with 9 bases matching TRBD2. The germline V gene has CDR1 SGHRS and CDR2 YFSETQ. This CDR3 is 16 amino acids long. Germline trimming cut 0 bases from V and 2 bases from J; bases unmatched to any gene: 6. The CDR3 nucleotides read TGCGCCAGCAGCTTGGCCTCGGCGGGAGGGCCCTACGAGCAGTACTTC. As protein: CASSLASAGGPYEQYF.

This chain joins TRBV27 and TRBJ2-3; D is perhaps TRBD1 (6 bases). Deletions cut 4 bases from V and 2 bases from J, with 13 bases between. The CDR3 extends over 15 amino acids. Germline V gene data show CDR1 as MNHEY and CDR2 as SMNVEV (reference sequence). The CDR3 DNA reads TGTGCCAGCAGTTCAACAGGGCTGTACACAGATACGCAGTATTTT. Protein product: CASSSTGLYTDTQYF.

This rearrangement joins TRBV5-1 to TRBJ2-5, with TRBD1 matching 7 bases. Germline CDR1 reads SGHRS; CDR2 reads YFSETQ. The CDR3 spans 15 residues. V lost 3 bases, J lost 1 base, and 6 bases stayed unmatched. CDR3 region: CASSSLTGRQETQYF. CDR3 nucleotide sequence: TGCGCCAGCAGCTCCTTGACAGGGCGCCAAGAGACCCAGTACTTC.

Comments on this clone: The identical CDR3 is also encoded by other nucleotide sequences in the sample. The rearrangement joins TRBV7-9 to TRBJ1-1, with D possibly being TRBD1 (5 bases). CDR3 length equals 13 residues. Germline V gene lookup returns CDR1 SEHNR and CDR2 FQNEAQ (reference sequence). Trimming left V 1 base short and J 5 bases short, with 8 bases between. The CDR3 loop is CASSLGGGTEAFF. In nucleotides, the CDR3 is TGTGCCAGCAGCTTAGGGGGCGGAACTGAAGCTTTCTTT.

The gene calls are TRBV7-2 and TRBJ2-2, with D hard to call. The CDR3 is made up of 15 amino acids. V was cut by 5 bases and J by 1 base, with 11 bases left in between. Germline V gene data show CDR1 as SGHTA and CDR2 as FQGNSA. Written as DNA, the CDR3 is TGTGCCAGCAGCCTAGTACAGTGGAACACCGGGGAGCTGTTTTTT. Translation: CASSLVQWNTGELFF.

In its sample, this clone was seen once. Here the CDR3 reads CASRPASGVDYEQYF. The CDR3, as DNA: TGTGCCAGCAGGCCCGCTAGCGGGGTTGATTACGAGCAGTACTTC. V is TRBV6-5 and J is TRBJ2-7, with TRBD2 matching 9 bases. The CDR3 spans 15 residues. Germline loops: CDR1 MNHEY, CDR2 SVGAGI. V gave up 6 bases and J gave up 4 bases; unmatched junction bases: 10.

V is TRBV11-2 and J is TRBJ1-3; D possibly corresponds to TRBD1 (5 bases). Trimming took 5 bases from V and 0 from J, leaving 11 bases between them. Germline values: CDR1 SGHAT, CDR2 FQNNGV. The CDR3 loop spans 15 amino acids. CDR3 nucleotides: TGTGCCAGCAGCCATGTTAGGGGCTCTGGAAACACCATATATTTT. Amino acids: CASSHVRGSGNTIYF.

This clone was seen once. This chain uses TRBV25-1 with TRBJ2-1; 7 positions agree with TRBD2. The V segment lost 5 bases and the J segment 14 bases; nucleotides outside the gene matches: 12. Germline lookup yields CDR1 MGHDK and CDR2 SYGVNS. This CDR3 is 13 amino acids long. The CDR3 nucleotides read TGTGCCAGCAGTAACGCCTTAGCGGGTCTGAAGTTCTTC. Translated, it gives CASSNALAGLKFF.